A selection of T cell receptor beta chains follows, all from one sample in a study of graft-versus-host responses after intestinal transplantation. Using immunoSEQ multiplex PCR, the repertoire was profiled, and TCRdb retains in-frame clones only, with some absent. The sample carries thousands of clones, 22% recorded once. The source material was alloreactive CD4+ T cells from a mixed lymphocyte reaction culture, sampled before transplantation. The receptors shown here come from a human patient who was an organ donor for intestinal transplantation. Each CDR3 is given with its conserved first and last residue. A D gene is named only where the DNA matches it firmly. Only part of the rows carry a size: once, few, many, or a class if the clone is expanded.

TGTGCCAGTCGAGAGGGGCCGGGTAATGAAAAACTGTTTTTT	CASREGPGNEKLFF	NA	TRBV6-6	14	few	TRBJ1-4
TGTGCCAGCAGCCCCTCTCGGAACTTGGGCTATGGCTACACCTTC	CASSPSRNLGYGYTF	NA	TRBV6-6	15	few	TRBJ1-2
TGTGCCAGCAGTGCCCGACTAGGGGAGCTGTTTTTT	CASSARLGELFF	NA	TRBV6-5	12	few	TRBJ2-2
TGTGCCAGCAGCCATCCCGGGGCGCTGACGCAGTATTTT	CASSHPGALTQYF	NA	TRBV7-9	13	NA	TRBJ2-3
TGTGCCAGCGGGGGCAGGGGGACCTACGAGCAGTACTTC	CASGGRGTYEQYF	TRBD1	TRBV6-9	13	few	TRBJ2-7
TGTGCCAGCAGCCAAGCGGCGGGGGGTTTCGAGCAGTACTTC	CASSQAAGGFEQYF	TRBD2	TRBV5-4	14	few	TRBJ2-7
TGTGCCAGCAGCTTATGGCCTTTCGGACAGGGTGGTCAGCCCCAGCATTTT	CASSLWPFGQGGQPQHF	TRBD1	TRBV11-3	17	NA	TRBJ1-5
TGTGCCAGCAGCTTAGGGACTAGCGGGGAGACCCAGTACTTC	CASSLGTSGETQYF	TRBD2	TRBV7-9	14	NA	TRBJ2-5
TGTGCCAGCAGCTTAGCGCTAATCTGGCTAGCGGGGGGAGCTGAGCAGTTCTTC	CASSLALIWLAGGAEQFF	TRBD2	TRBV7-2	18	NA	TRBJ2-1
TGCGCCAGCAGCGCACAGGGGCGGGGGGATACGCAGTATTTT	CASSAQGRGDTQYF	NA	TRBV5-1	14	medium-sized	TRBJ2-3
TGTGCCAGCGGCAAGGGGTCCTACGAGCAGTACTTC	CASGKGSYEQYF	NA	TRBV11-2	12	few	TRBJ2-7
TGTGCCAGCAGCTTAGCCCGGGGGCAGCCCCAGCATTTT	CASSLARGQPQHF	NA	TRBV7-2	13	large	TRBJ1-5
TGTGCCAGCAGCTTAGCGGGGGGCCCTCAAGAGACCCAGTACTTC	CASSLAGGPQETQYF	NA	TRBV11-3	15	few	TRBJ2-5
TGTGCCAGCAGCTTAGAAGGCGGACCAAACGGGGATACGCAGTATTTT	CASSLEGGPNGDTQYF	NA	TRBV11-3	16	few	TRBJ2-3
TGCGCCAGCAGCCAATCCGGGCCGGCCTATGGCTACACCTTC	CASSQSGPAYGYTF	NA	TRBV4-1	14	few	TRBJ1-2
TGTGCCAGCTCACCACGACAGGGCGGCGAGCAGTACTTC	CASSPRQGGEQYF	TRBD1	TRBV18	13	large	TRBJ2-7
TGTGCCAGCAGCCTGGGACTAGGGTTCTACAATGAGCAGTTCTTC	CASSLGLGFYNEQFF	TRBD2	TRBV9	15	few	TRBJ2-1
TGTGCCAGCAGCCCCTACTTTGCGGGGGGGGTGGAGACCCAGTACTTC	CASSPYFAGGVETQYF	TRBD2	TRBV5-4	16	NA	TRBJ2-5
TGTGCCAGCCGCAGAGGCAGGGGAAGCCCAGATACGCAGTATTTT	CASRRGRGSPDTQYF	NA	TRBV6-6	15	medium-sized	TRBJ2-3
TGCAGCGCAGGGGTAACTGAAGCTTTCTTT	CSAGVTEAFF	NA	TRBV29-1	10	NA	TRBJ1-1
TGTGCCAGCAGTCGAAGGACGAGCAATCAGCCCCAGCATTTT	CASSRRTSNQPQHF	NA	TRBV6-8	14	NA	TRBJ1-5
TGTGCCAGCAGCTTGGCCCCGCTCATTATCACAGATACGCAGTATTTT	CASSLAPLIITDTQYF	NA	TRBV5-6	16	NA	TRBJ2-3
TGTGCCAGCAGTTACCAAGGGTTCTATGGCTACACCTTC	CASSYQGFYGYTF	NA	TRBV6-5	13	few	TRBJ1-2
TGCAGCGTTGCACAGGTCCAAGAGACCCAGTACTTC	CSVAQVQETQYF	NA	TRBV29-1	12	NA	TRBJ2-5
TGTGCCAGCAGCCAAGTGAGAATCAATGAGCAGTTCTTC	CASSQVRINEQFF	NA	TRBV4-2	13	NA	TRBJ2-1
TGCGCCAGCAGCCGGCCTAAGGGGGGGGAGAGTGAGCAGTACTTC	CASSRPKGGESEQYF	NA	TRBV5-4	15	few	TRBJ2-7
TGTGCCAGCAGAGTCGGGACAGGGAGGTACGAGCAGTACTTC	CASRVGTGRYEQYF	TRBD1	TRBV6-1	14	NA	TRBJ2-7
TGCGCCAGCAGCCAAACAGGAAGTTCACCCCTCCACTTT	CASSQTGSSPLHF	NA	TRBV4-3	13	NA	TRBJ1-6
TGTGCCAGCAGCCAAGAGCAATATAAGCAGTACTTC	CASSQEQYKQYF	NA	TRBV4-2	12	NA	TRBJ2-7